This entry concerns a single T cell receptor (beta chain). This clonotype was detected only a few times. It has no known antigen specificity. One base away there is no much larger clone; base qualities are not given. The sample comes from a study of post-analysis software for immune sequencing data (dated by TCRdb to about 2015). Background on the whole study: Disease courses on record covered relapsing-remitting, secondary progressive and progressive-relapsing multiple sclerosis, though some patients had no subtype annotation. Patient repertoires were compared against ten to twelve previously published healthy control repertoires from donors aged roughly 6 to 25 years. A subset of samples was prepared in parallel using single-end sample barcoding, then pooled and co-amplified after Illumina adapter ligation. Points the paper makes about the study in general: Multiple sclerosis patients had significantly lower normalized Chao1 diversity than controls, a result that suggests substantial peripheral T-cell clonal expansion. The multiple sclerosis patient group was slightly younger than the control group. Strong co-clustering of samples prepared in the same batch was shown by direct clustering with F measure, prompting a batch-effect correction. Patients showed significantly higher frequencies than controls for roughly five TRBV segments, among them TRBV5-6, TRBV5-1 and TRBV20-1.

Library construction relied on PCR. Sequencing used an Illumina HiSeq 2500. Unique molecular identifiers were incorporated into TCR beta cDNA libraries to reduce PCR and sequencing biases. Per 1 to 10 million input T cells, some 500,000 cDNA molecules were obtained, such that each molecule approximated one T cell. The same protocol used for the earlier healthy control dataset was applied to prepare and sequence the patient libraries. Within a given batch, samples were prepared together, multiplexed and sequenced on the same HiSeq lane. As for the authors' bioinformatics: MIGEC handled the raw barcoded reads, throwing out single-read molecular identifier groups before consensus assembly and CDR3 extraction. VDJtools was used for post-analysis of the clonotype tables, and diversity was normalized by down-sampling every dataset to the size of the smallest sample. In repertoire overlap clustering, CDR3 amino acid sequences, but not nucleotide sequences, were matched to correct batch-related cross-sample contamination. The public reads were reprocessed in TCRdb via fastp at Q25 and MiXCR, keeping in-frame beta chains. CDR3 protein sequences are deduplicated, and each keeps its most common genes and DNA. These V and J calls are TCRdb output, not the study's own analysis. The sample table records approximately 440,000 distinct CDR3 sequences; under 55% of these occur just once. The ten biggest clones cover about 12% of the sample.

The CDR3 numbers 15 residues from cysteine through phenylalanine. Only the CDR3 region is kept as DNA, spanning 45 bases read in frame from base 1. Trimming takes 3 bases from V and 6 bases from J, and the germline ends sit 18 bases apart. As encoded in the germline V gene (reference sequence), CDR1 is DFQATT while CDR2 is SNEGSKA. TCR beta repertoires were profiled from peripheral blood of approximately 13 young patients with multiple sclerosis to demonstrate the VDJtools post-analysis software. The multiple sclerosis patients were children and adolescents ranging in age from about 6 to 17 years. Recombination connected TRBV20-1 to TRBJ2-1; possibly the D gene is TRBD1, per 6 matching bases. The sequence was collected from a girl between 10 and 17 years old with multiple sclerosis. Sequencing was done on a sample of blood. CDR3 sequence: CSARVSETGLNEQFF. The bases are TGCAGTGCTAGGGTATCGGAGACAGGCCTCAATGAGCAGTTCTTC.